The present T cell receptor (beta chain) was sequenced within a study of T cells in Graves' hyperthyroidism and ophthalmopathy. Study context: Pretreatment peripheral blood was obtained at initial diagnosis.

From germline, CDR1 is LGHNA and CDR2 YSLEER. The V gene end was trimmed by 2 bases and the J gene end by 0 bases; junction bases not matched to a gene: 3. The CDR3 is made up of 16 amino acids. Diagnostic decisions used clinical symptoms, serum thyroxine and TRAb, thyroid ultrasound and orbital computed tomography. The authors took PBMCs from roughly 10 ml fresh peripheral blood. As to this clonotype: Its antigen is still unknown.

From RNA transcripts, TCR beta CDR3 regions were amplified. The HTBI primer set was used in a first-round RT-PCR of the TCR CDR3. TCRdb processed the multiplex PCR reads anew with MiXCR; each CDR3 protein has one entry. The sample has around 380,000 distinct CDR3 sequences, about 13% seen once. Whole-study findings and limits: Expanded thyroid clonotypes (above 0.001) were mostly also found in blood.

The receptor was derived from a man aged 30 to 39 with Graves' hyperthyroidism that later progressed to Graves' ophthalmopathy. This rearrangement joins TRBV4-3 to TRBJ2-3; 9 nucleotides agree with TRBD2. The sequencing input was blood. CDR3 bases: TGCGCCAGCAGCCAATATAGCGGGGGTAGCACAGATACGCAGTATTTT. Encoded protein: CASSQYSGGSTDTQYF.